Included here is one T cell receptor (beta chain) sequence, with context. Its specificity is unknown. Treatment given: oral pan-JAK inhibitor, 5-10 mg twice daily. This entry comes from a study of CD8+ T cells in alopecia areata. The CDR3 has 12 residues. V lost 1 base to trimming and J lost 8 bases, with 11 bases between them. Germline V gives CDR1 GTSNPN, CDR2 SVGIG (reference sequence). Extracted RNA was reverse transcribed into cDNA, the sequencing template. This table comes from immunoSEQ multiplex PCR, and its TCRdb copy is limited to in-frame clones, with some not included. The profile shows 150,000 to 200,000 clones, just over 65% of them singletons. Findings of the study overall: TCRs were shared less clearly across patients than in mice, possibly for HLA-related reasons. Tofacitinib delivered significant drops in scalp clonality and in expanded CD8+ clones among the top 100.

The genes are TRBV30 and TRBJ1-2; tentative D call: TRBD1 (5 bases). The receptor comes from a human donor with alopecia areata. The sample in question was CD4+ T cells sorted from blood, obtained at week 4, from a patient treated with tofacitinib. Here the CDR3 reads CAWSAGTRGYTF. DNA for the CDR3: TGTGCCTGGAGTGCCGGGACGAGGGGCTACACCTTC.